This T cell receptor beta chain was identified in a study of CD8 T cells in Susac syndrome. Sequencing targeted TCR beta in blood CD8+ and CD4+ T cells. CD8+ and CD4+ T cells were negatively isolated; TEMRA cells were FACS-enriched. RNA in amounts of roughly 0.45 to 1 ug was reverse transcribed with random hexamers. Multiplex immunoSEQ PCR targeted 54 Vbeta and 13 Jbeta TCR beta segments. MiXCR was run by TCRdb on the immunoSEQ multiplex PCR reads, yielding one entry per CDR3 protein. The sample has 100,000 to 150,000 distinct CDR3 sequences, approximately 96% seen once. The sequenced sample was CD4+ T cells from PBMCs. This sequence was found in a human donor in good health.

The DNA for the CDR3 is TGTGCCAGCAGCTTAGGGGGGGACTGGACTACCTACAATGAGCAGTTCTTC. It codes for CASSLGGDWTTYNEQFF. The V and J genes are TRBV7-8 and TRBJ2-1, with D possibly TRBD2 on 6 matching bases. Germline-derived CDR1 and CDR2 are SGHVS and FQNEAQ. The V end lost 1 base, the J end lost 2 bases, and 15 bases lay between the germline ends. The CDR3 runs to 17 residues.